The clone carrying this T cell receptor beta chain showed up just a few times. Repertoires were generated with immunoSEQ multiplex PCR, while TCRdb's copy carries only in-frame clones and drops some. The sample holds fewer than 20,000 clones, 30% to 40% seen once. This sample stems from a study of graft-versus-host responses after intestinal transplantation. Germline assignment: CDR1 SGHTA and CDR2 FQGNSA. The CDR3 runs to 12 residues. The V end lost 3 bases, the J end lost 6 bases, and 6 bases lay between the germline ends. Study observations and caveats: Early HvG declines after transplant were associated with peak circulating GvH clone levels.

This chain uses TRBV7-2 with TRBJ2-4; D is unresolved. The material was alloreactive CD4+ T cells from a mixed lymphocyte reaction culture, obtained before intestinal transplant. Subset indicated: CFSE-low proliferating T cells sorted from approximately six-day pre-transplant mixed lymphocyte reaction (GvH or HvG direction). This TCR was sampled from a human patient who received an intestinal transplant. CDR3 sequence: CASSFYGNIQYF. DNA for the CDR3: TGTGCCAGCAGCTTTTATGGAAACATTCAGTACTTC.